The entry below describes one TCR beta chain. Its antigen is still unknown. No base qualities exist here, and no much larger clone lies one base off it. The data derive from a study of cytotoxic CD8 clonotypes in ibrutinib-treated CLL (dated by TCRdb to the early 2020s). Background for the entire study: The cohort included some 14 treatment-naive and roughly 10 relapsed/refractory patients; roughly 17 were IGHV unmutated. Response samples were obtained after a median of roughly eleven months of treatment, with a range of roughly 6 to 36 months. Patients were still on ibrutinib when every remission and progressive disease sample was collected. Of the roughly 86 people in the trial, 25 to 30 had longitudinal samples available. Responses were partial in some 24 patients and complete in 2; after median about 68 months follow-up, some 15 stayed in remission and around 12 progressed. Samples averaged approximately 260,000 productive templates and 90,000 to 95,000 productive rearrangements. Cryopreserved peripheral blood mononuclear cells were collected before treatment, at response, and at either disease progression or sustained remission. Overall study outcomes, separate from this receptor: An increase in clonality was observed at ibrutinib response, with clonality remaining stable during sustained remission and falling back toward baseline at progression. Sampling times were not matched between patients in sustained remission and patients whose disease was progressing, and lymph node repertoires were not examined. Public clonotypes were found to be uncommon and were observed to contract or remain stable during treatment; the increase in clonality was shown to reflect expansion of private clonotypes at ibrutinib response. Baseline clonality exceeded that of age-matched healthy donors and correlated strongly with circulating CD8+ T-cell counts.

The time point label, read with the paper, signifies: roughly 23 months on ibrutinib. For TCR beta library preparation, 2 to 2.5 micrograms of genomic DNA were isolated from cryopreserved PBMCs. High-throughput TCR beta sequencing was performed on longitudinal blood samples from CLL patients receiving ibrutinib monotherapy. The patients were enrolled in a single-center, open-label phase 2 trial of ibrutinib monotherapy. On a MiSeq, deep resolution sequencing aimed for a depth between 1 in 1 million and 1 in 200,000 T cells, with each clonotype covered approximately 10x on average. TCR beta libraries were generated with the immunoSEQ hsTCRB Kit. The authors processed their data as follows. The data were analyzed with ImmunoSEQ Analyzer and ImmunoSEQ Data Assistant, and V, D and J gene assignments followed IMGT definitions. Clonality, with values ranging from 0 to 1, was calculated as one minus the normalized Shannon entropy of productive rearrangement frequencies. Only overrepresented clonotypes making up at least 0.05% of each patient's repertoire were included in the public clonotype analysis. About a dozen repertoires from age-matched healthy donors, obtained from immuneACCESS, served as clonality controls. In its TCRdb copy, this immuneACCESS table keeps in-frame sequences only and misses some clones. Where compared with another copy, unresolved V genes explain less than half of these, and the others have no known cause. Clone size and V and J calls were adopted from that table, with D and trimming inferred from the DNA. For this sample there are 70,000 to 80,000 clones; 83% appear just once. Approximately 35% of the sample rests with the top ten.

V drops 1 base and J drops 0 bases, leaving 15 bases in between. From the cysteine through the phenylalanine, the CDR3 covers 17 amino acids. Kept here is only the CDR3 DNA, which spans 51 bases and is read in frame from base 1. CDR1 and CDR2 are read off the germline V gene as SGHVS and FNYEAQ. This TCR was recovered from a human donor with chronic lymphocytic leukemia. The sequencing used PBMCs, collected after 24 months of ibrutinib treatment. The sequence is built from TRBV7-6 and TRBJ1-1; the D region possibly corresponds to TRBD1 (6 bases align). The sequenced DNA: TGTGCCAGCAGCTTAGTGGGGGGCGCACAGATGAACACTGAAGCTTTCTTT. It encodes CASSLVGGAQMNTEAFF.